This TCR beta chain was observed in a study of blood T cell repertoires in COVID-19. For the study at large: T cells, B-cell-depleted T cells, or PBMCs supplied cDNA or gDNA.

Sequencing used immunoSEQ multiplex PCR; TCRdb keeps in-frame clones, though not all of them. The profile covers about 220,000 clones, with 82% appearing a single time and under 3.5% taken by the ten largest. Deletions cut 3 bases from V and 8 bases from J, with 6 bases between. CDR3 length equals 11 residues. Germline CDR1 reads SGHNT; CDR2 reads YYREEE (reference sequence). Recruitment covered about two dozen US areas and drew participants whose ages spanned about 18 to 100 years. Clinical history as reported by participants underpinned cohort assignment. Cohort 3 donors counted as recovered after two negative PCRs, clearance, or resolved symptoms.

Sequences were obtained from PBMCs or T cells enriched from blood (not recorded which). The source of this sequence is a woman in her fifties or sixties who had recovered from COVID-19. The rearrangement uses TRBV5-4 and TRBJ2-1; D ambiguous. The CDR3 protein is CASSSNYEQFF. The CDR3, as DNA: TGTGCCAGCAGCTCAAACTATGAGCAGTTCTTC.